This TCR beta chain was observed in a study of blood T cell repertoires in COVID-19 (TCRdb year 2020). Regarding the study in general: Samples covering the acute and convalescent phases of COVID-19 were provided by collaborators in the United States, Italy and Spain. The material from the prospective study consisted of cDNA or gDNA derived from T cells, B-cell-depleted T cells, or PBMCs. Subjects who had been exposed to COVID-19, were actively infected with it, or had recovered from it provided the deeply sampled blood TCRbeta repertoires that made up the dataset. A freely available public database, intended as a resource for researchers studying the immune response to SARS-CoV-2, is where the repertoires were released. The samples were drawn from two sources: the first 160 participants of the ongoing ImmuneRACE study, and some 1,300 subjects contributed by 6 global collaborators. A de-identified subject ID, COVID-19 status, age in years and sex were almost always included in the sample metadata. HLA class I and class II types, where available, came from metadata supplied by the sample provider rather than from assay-based typing.

Regarding this clone: It has no known antigen specificity. It has no much larger one-base neighbor in the sample; base qualities were not kept.

TCRbeta CDR3 regions were amplified from genomic DNA using the immunoSEQ Assay, a bias-controlled multiplex PCR. In the original analysis: The number of nucleated cells in each sample was estimated from the amplification of reference gene primers within the assay. To quantify the absolute abundance of each unique TCRbeta CDR3 rearrangement, sequence reads were collapsed and filtered. For each sample, productive Simpson clonality was calculated as the square root of Simpson's diversity index across productive rearrangements. Entries here come from immuneACCESS through TCRdb and include only in-frame sequences with V and J called. Some clones fail to appear in such tables; in the studies checked, an unresolved V gene covers under half of the shortfall, and the cause of the remainder is unknown. D and trimming were read from the DNA, whereas the V and J calls and clone size are those reported in that table. The sample contains hundreds of thousands of clones, 87% of them found a single time. The leading ten clones occupy around 5.8% of the sample.

Participants in the prospective study were enrolled through a virtual design, were aged 18 to 89 years, and lived in 24 United States geographic areas. In the prospective study, cohorts were assigned on the basis of participant-reported clinical history obtained from a screening survey and a study questionnaire. For ImmuneRACE Cohort 3, a participant was defined as recovered based on two consecutive negative NP/OP PCR tests, clearance by a healthcare professional, or resolution of symptoms. In the prospective study, whole blood, serum and a nasopharyngeal or oropharyngeal swab were collected from each participant by mobile phlebotomists. Prospective study participants could optionally give additional blood draws and questionnaires over an approximately two-month period. Before DNA extraction, prospective study blood samples were shipped either frozen or at room temperature. Including cysteine and phenylalanine, the CDR3 has 13 amino acids. Of the read, only the CDR3 DNA is kept; its 39 bases are in frame from base 1. CDR1 MDHEN and CDR2 SYDVKM are derived from the germline V gene. The germline V and J ends show losses of 6 bases and 7 bases respectively, and no gene match explains 9 bases of the junction.

Points the paper makes about the study in general: How much clinical and demographic metadata was included differed by source and by participant, and the metadata was provided uncurated.

The sample consisted of PBMCs or T cells enriched from blood (not recorded which). This TCR derives from a woman in her 40s who had recovered from COVID-19. The chain was built from TRBV28 and TRBJ2-7, and 7 junctional nucleotides match TRBD2. The sequence in DNA is TGTGCCAGCAGGATATCGCGAGCGGGGGAGCAGTACTTC. This sequence encodes CASRISRAGEQYF.